Detailed here is one T cell receptor (beta chain). This CDR3 spans 14 amino acids. J was trimmed by 3 bases and V by 11 bases; bases with no gene match: 9. Template switching added a universal primer site, and cDNA bore unique molecular identifiers. From the 5' RACE reads, TCRdb called clonotypes with MiXCR, one entry per CDR3 protein. The data show 1.5 million to 2 million distinct CDR3 sequences, with around a third seen just once and 0.25% to 0.3% held by the top ten. This entry belongs to a study of identical twins. Material for sequencing was cord blood. The receptor comes from a newborn girl in good health. V usage is TRBV12-3 or TRBV12-4 and J usage is TRBJ2-4; 8 bases map to TRBD2. The CDR3: CACTVAGSKNIQYF. Written as DNA, the CDR3 is TGTGCCTGCACCGTAGCGGGGAGCAAAAACATTCAGTACTTC.